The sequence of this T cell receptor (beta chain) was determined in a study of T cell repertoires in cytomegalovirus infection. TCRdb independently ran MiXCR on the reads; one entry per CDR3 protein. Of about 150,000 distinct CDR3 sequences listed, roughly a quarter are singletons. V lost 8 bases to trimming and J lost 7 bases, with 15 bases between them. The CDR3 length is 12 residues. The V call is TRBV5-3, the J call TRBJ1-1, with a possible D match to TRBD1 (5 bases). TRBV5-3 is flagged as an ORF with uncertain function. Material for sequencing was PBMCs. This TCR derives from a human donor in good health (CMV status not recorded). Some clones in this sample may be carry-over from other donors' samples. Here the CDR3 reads CASSLWGGEAFF. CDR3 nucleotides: TGTGCCAGCAGCCTTTGGGGCGGTGAAGCTTTCTTT.